The 26 T cell receptor beta chains below come from one sample, sequenced in a study of vaccination and CD4 T cells after COVID-19. MiXCR was run by TCRdb on the PCR reads, yielding one entry per CDR3 protein. The sample has under 30,000 distinct CDR3 sequences; about 49% are singletons. Time point given: late sampling 161 to 241 days after vaccination in three convalescent patients. Sequenced material: CD4+ T cells from blood, taken about 7 months after SARS-CoV-2 vaccination. The receptor source for this set is a human donor who had recovered from COVID-19.

The genes are TRBV28 and TRBJ2-3; D is perhaps TRBD1 (6 bases). The CDR3 consists of 13 residues. The germline V and J ends were trimmed by 5 bases and 7 bases, with 13 bases remaining between them. The germline CDR1 and CDR2 sequences are MDHEN and SYDVKM. The CDR3 here is CASSNRDNYTQYF. CDR3 in DNA: TGTGCCAGCAGTAACCGGGACAACTATACGCAGTATTTT.

V and J are TRBV7-2 and TRBJ2-7; D is possibly TRBD1 (6 bases). The germline CDR1 and CDR2 sequences are SGHTA and FQGNSA. V lost 5 bases and J 3 bases, leaving 20 bases between the germline ends. The CDR3 sequence is 16 residues long. The CDR3 bases are TGTGCCAGCAGCGTTCAAAAGACAGGTTGGGGCTACGAGCAGTACTTC. This gives the protein CASSVQKTGWGYEQYF.

In this sample, this clonotype turned up a few times. The chain combines TRBV15 with TRBJ1-1; TRBD1 is a possible D gene (5 bases). CDR3 length equals 14 residues. Trimming cost V 4 bases and J 1 base, with 10 bases left between them. CDR1 is LNHNV and CDR2 is YYDKDF in the germline V gene (reference sequence). As DNA, the CDR3 is TGTGCCACCAGCATAAGCAGGGCGAACACTGAAGCTTTCTTT. Translation gives CATSISRANTEAFF.

This chain uses TRBV6-1 with TRBJ2-7; D may correspond to TRBD1 or TRBD2 (6 bases each). The CDR3 sequence is 17 residues long. Trimming took 6 bases from V and 3 from J, leaving 24 bases between them. Per the germline V gene, CDR1 is MNHNS and CDR2 is SASEGT. The CDR3 DNA is TGTGCCAGCAGAGGGGGGAGCCCTGGCGGAAACTTCTACGAGCAGTACTTC. Its translation is CASRGGSPGGNFYEQYF.

This chain's CDR3 is CASMWGFSSGANVLTF. For the CDR3, the DNA is TGTGCCAGCATGTGGGGATTCAGCTCTGGGGCCAACGTCCTGACTTTC. The rearrangement joins TRBV6-1 to TRBJ2-6; no definite D call. The germline V gene has CDR1 MNHNS and CDR2 SASEGT. V was clipped by 7 bases and J by 0 bases, with 13 bases between them. The CDR3 is 16 amino acids.

The chain combines TRBV7-9 with TRBJ2-6; TRBD1 agrees at 10 bases. V dropped 5 bases and J dropped 2; count of bases not matched to a gene: 15. CDR3 length: 20 amino acids. The germline gives CDR1 SEHNR, CDR2 FQNEAQ (reference sequence). CDR3 nucleotide sequence: TGTGCCAGCAGCCTGGACAGGGGGGGACTGAGAAGGCCTGGGGCCAACGTCCTGACTTTC. Protein product: CASSLDRGGLRRPGANVLTF. The variable domain in full, completed from reference TRBV7-9 and TRBJ2-6, reads DTGVSQNPRHKITKRGQNVTFRCDPISEHNRLYWYRQTLGQGPEFLTYFQNEAQLEKSRLLSDRFSAERPKGSFSTLEIQRTEQGDSAMYLCASSLDRGGLRRPGANVLTFGAGSRLTVL.

V is TRBV19 and J is TRBJ2-7; 9 positions agree with TRBD1. Germline V CDR1 and CDR2: LNHDA, SQIVND (reference sequence). This CDR3 has 14 amino acids. The V segment lost 4 bases and the J segment 2 bases; nucleotides outside the gene matches: 3. CDR3 region: CASSRGQGTYEQYF. The CDR3 DNA sequence: TGTGCCAGTAGTAGGGGACAGGGTACCTACGAGCAGTACTTC.

V is TRBV28 and J is TRBJ1-2; no reliable D call. This CDR3 comprises 15 residues. In germline, CDR1 is MDHEN, CDR2 SYDVKM. Trimming took off 8 bases at V and 1 base at J, with 17 bases between the two ends. The CDR3, as DNA: TGTGCCAGCGGTAGCACAGCAAGAAATAACTATGGCTACACCTTC. The encoded protein is CASGSTARNNYGYTF.

This clonotype showed up just a few times. The chain is built from TRBV6-1 and TRBJ2-3; 11 bases are shared with TRBD2. Germline V gene lookup returns CDR1 MNHNS and CDR2 SASEGT. CDR3 size: 15 residues. With V trimmed by 1 base and J by 4 bases, 1 base remained unmatched. The CDR3, as DNA: TGTGCCAGCAGTGAAGTAGCGGGAGGGCCAGATACGCAGTATTTT. Translation: CASSEVAGGPDTQYF.

The chain carries TRBV29-1 and TRBJ2-5; 7 bases are shared with TRBD1. This CDR3 region has 13 residues. Germline V gene data show CDR1 as SQVTM and CDR2 as ANQGSEA. V lost 8 bases, J lost 3 bases, and 9 bases stayed unmatched. For the CDR3, the DNA is TGCAGCATTCCACAGGGGTGGGAAGAGACCCAGTACTTC. It yields the protein CSIPQGWEETQYF.

This clonotype appeared a few times. The rearrangement joins TRBV27 to TRBJ2-1; the match to TRBD1 covers 10 bases. After removal of 4 bases from V and 4 bases from J, the junction contained 1 base not matched to a gene. CDR3 length equals 14 residues. CDR1 MNHEY and CDR2 SMNVEV come from the germline V gene (reference sequence). The CDR3 nucleotides read TGTGCCAGCAGTTGGACAGGGGGATACAATGAGCAGTTCTTC. It yields the protein CASSWTGGYNEQFF.

The V call is TRBV28, the J call TRBJ2-7; possibly TRBD2 for D (5 bases). Germline V gene data show CDR1 as MDHEN and CDR2 as SYDVKM. CDR3 length: 15 amino acids. Trimming removed 7 bases from V and 2 bases from J, with 18 bases in between. For the CDR3, the DNA is TGTGCCAGCACCCCCTCCTTCGGCGGGCCCTACGAGCAGTACTTC. Translating it yields CASTPSFGGPYEQYF. Combining the CDR3 with reference TRBV28 and TRBJ2-7 gives the whole variable domain DVKVTQSSRYLVKRTGEKVFLECVQDMDHENMFWYRQDPGLGLRLIYFSYDVKMKEKGDIPEGYSVSREKKERFSLILESASTNQTSMYLCASTPSFGGPYEQYFGPGTRLTVT.

The chain links TRBV28 to TRBJ1-2; TRBD1 aligns across 10 bases. Germline V gives CDR1 MDHEN, CDR2 SYDVKM. The CDR3 contains 14 residues. With 6 bases clipped from V and 5 bases from J, the junction kept 6 bases outside the gene matches. CDR3 sequence: CASRQTGGWYGYTF. CDR3 DNA sequence: TGTGCCAGCAGGCAGACAGGGGGCTGGTATGGCTACACCTTC.

The genes are TRBV27 and TRBJ2-3; TRBD2 is a possible D gene (5 bases). The germline CDR1 and CDR2 sequences are MNHEY and SMNVEV (reference sequence). Trimming cost V 5 bases and J 2 bases, with 20 bases left between them. This CDR3 spans 17 amino acids. The CDR3: CASSLRGGPGFTDTQYF. Here the CDR3 DNA reads TGTGCCAGCAGTCTCCGTGGCGGGCCCGGATTCACAGATACGCAGTATTTT.

The sample holds a few counts of this clonotype. This sequence joins TRBV7-6 and TRBJ2-2; tentatively, D is TRBD1 (7 bases). Germline V CDR1 and CDR2: SGHVS, FNYEAQ. The CDR3 spans 14 residues. V was clipped by 3 bases and J by 6 bases, with 11 bases between them. The CDR3 DNA follows: TGTGCCAGCAGCTTCGGAGGGGGCCCCGGGGAGCTGTTTTTT. Translation gives CASSFGGGPGELFF.

This clonotype showed up just once. The chain employs TRBV28 and TRBJ2-7; 10 positions agree with TRBD1. This CDR3 has 15 amino acids. The junction had 6 bases not matched to a gene; V was cut back by 4 bases and J by 3 bases. Germline V gene data show CDR1 as MDHEN and CDR2 as SYDVKM. The CDR3 nucleotides are TGTGCCAGCAGTTCGCCGACAGGGGGCTACTACGAGCAGTACTTC. Encoded protein: CASSSPTGGYYEQYF.

The rearrangement links TRBV6-1 to TRBJ1-6; D is perhaps TRBD1 (5 bases). CDR3 size: 15 residues. V lost 6 bases and J lost 4, with 13 bases in between. Per germline, CDR1 MNHNS and CDR2 SASEGT. CDR3 residues: CASRIRVDYNSPLHF. Written as DNA, the CDR3 is TGTGCCAGCAGGATCAGGGTGGATTATAATTCACCCCTCCACTTT.

V gene TRBV20-1 combines with J gene TRBJ1-1; TRBD1 might be the D (6 bases). The germline CDR1 and CDR2 sequences are DFQATT and SNEGSKA (reference sequence). This CDR3 spans 14 amino acids. V was shortened by 1 base and J by 2 bases, with 11 bases between the two germline ends. CDR3 nucleotide sequence: TGCAGTGCTAGAGCCCAGGGGCCCAACACTGAAGCTTTCTTT. This translates into CSARAQGPNTEAFF.

V gene TRBV20-1 combines with J gene TRBJ1-5, with TRBD1 identical over 9 bases. This CDR3 comprises 14 residues. Looked up from germline, CDR1 is DFQATT and CDR2 is SNEGSKA (reference sequence). V was clipped by 5 bases and J by 3 bases; unmatched bases: 5. CDR3 DNA: TGCAGTGCTCGCGACAGGGGGGTCAATCAGCCCCAGCATTTT. Encoded protein: CSARDRGVNQPQHF.

This chain links TRBV7-9 with TRBJ2-1, with a weak D call TRBD1 (7 bases). The germline gives CDR1 SEHNR, CDR2 FQNEAQ (reference sequence). This CDR3 has 12 amino acids. V shed 8 bases and J shed 15 bases, with 20 bases lying between them. The CDR3 spells CASGGGGRAPFF. For the CDR3, the DNA is TGTGCCAGCGGAGGGGGCGGGCGGGCCCCGTTCTTC.

The DNA for the CDR3 is TGTGCCAGCAGTCTAGGGTTTGGGGCCACTGAAGCTTTCTTT. Its translation is CASSLGFGATEAFF. V usage is TRBV6-1 and J usage is TRBJ1-1; D might be TRBD1 (5 bases). Trimming shortened V by 5 bases and J by 4 bases, and 14 bases separated the two germline ends. Germline CDR1 and CDR2: MNHNS and SASEGT. The CDR3 is made up of 14 amino acids.

The chain has TRBV6-1 and TRBJ2-2; 12 bases match TRBD1. Per the germline V gene, CDR1 is MNHNS and CDR2 is SASEGT. Unmatched junction bases numbered 14, after V lost 3 bases and J lost 3 bases. This CDR3 contains 20 residues. CDR3 region: CASSDKPWDRGPRDTGELFF. The CDR3 DNA follows: TGTGCCAGCAGTGATAAGCCGTGGGACAGGGGGCCGCGGGACACCGGGGAGCTGTTTTTT.

This chain links TRBV10-2 with TRBJ2-1; TRBD1 matches 9 bases. The CDR3 is 16 residues long. CDR1 and CDR2 (germline): WSHSY, SAAADI. V trimming: 7 bases; J trimming: 9 bases; junction bases outside the gene matches: 16. The CDR3: CASNGGTGGAAGEQFF. The CDR3 DNA follows: TGCGCCAGCAACGGGGGTACAGGGGGCGCGGCTGGTGAGCAGTTCTTC.

V and J are TRBV12-3 or TRBV12-4 and TRBJ2-5; D is possibly TRBD1 (6 bases). CDR3 length: 14 amino acids. V gave up 6 bases and J gave up 0 bases, with 11 bases separating them. The CDR3 here is CASSPGQHQETQYF. CDR3 DNA: TGTGCCAGCAGCCCAGGACAGCACCAAGAGACCCAGTACTTC.

This clonotype has just a few counts. This rearrangement joins TRBV5-4 to TRBJ2-3; D gene uncertain. Deletions cut 3 bases from V and 6 bases from J, with 11 bases between. CDR3 size: 13 residues. Germline CDR1 is SGHNT and CDR2 is YYREEE (reference sequence). The CDR3 DNA sequence: TGTGCCAGCAGCTCAAAGGCCGGGGATACGCAGTATTTT. Residues: CASSSKAGDTQYF.

This clonotype has a handful of counts. The V gene is TRBV6-1, the J gene TRBJ2-7; 10 bases match TRBD1. V dropped 9 bases and J dropped 2; count of bases not matched to a gene: 4. CDR1 MNHNS and CDR2 SASEGT come from the germline V gene. The CDR3 extends over 13 amino acids. The chain's CDR3 is CASAGTGAYEQYF. In DNA form, the CDR3 reads TGTGCCAGTGCCGGGACAGGGGCCTACGAGCAGTACTTC.